The source of this T cell receptor beta chain is a study of sequential checkpoint blockade in melanoma. About the study: Arm A got nivolumab then ipilimumab; arm B the reverse, 1:1. Maintenance nivolumab came after either treatment sequence.

Here immunoSEQ multiplex PCR was the method, and the copy in TCRdb shows in-frame clones only, minus some. The profile shows around 13,000 clones, 75% to 80% of them singletons. This CDR3 region has 13 residues. Germline V gene lookup returns CDR1 LGHNT and CDR2 FRNRAP. V was pared by 7 bases and J by 1 base, with 10 bases between. Treatment indicated: randomized to nivolumab then ipilimumab (arm A) or the reverse (arm B). DNA-damaging chemotherapy had not been given to any patient beforehand. From thawed PBMCs, live CD3+CD8+ cells negative for CD19 and CD56 were sorted. The material was CD8+ T cells sorted from blood (inferred from file names), obtained from a patient given nivolumab and ipilimumab in sequence. V gene TRBV12-5 combines with J gene TRBJ1-1; D is undetermined. The receptor was derived from a human donor with melanoma. CDR3 sequence: CASALHPNTEAFF. The CDR3 DNA reads as TGTGCTAGTGCCTTACACCCGAACACTGAAGCTTTCTTT.